One sample yielded the 16 T cell receptor beta chains listed below, sequenced in a study of T cell responses to AZD1222 COVID-19 vaccine. The protocol was immunoSEQ multiplex PCR, while the TCRdb copy is restricted to in-frame clones and leaves out a portion. The table lists 150,000 to 200,000 clones, about 86% of them singletons, with around a tenth in the top ten. Sequencing used peripheral blood, obtained 28 days after the second AZD1222 dose. The origin of the receptors is an adult who received the AZD1222 COVID-19 vaccine.

This sequence joins TRBV19 and TRBJ1-2; no firm D call. The CDR3 is made up of 12 amino acids. Germline CDR1 and CDR2: LNHDA and SQIVND (reference sequence). DNA for the CDR3: TGTGGTTCAGGCAATCCGCGTGCTGGCTACACCTTC. Protein: CGSGNPRAGYTF.

The chain employs TRBV19 and TRBJ2-7; D unclear. Per germline, CDR1 LNHDA and CDR2 SQIVND (reference sequence). The CDR3 consists of 13 residues. V lost 6 bases, J lost 5 bases, and 14 bases lay in between. In DNA form, the CDR3 reads TGTGCCAGTAGACTCGGCGTGTCCCACGAGCAGTACTTC. It codes for CASRLGVSHEQYF.

This sequence joins TRBV9 and TRBJ1-2, with a weak D call TRBD1 (5 bases). The germline CDR1 and CDR2 sequences are SGDLS and YYNGEE. The germline V and J ends were trimmed by 4 bases and 4 bases, with 14 bases remaining between them. CDR3 length: 14 residues. CDR3 DNA: TGTGCCAGCAGCTCCCAAGGGGCGGTCTATGGCTACACCTTC. This encodes CASSSQGAVYGYTF.

The CDR3 DNA follows: TGTGCCAGCCAGGGGGACAGTAACAATCAGCCCCAGCATTTT. The encoded protein is CASQGDSNNQPQHF. The rearrangement uses TRBV6-6 and TRBJ1-5; 7 bases map to TRBD1. This CDR3 comprises 14 residues. Germline V CDR1 and CDR2: MNHNY, SVGAGI (reference sequence). After removal of 8 bases from V and 3 bases from J, the junction contained 7 bases not matched to a gene.

The V call is TRBV5-1, the J call TRBJ1-2; TRBD1 agrees at 8 bases. The V gene end was trimmed by 5 bases and the J gene end by 4 bases; junction bases not matched to a gene: 4. There are 13 residues in the CDR3. CDR1 SGHRS and CDR2 YFSETQ come from the germline V gene. The CDR3 DNA sequence: TGCGCCAGCAGGGACGGGACAGGCTATGGCTACACCTTC. Translating it yields CASRDGTGYGYTF.

V usage is TRBV30 and J usage is TRBJ2-5, with 8 bases identical to TRBD1. J was trimmed by 3 bases and V by 2 bases; bases with no gene match: 11. The length of the CDR3 is 16 residues. CDR1 and CDR2 (germline): GTSNPN, SVGIG (reference sequence). This CDR3 is CAWSSFRDRMEETQYF. The DNA of the CDR3 is TGTGCCTGGAGTTCTTTCCGGGACAGGATGGAAGAGACCCAGTACTTC.

V gene TRBV5-4 combines with J gene TRBJ2-7; 7 bases map to TRBD1. The CDR3 loop spans 12 amino acids. Germline CDR1 SGHNT, CDR2 YYREEE (reference sequence). J lost 4 bases, V lost 4 bases, and 2 bases had no gene match. The CDR3 spells CASSKTGYEQYF. Here the CDR3 DNA reads TGTGCCAGCAGCAAGACAGGGTACGAGCAGTACTTC. Looking up the rest from reference TRBV5-4 and TRBJ2-7 gives the full variable domain: ETGVTQSPTHLIKTRGQQVTLRCSSQSGHNTVSWYQQALGQGPQFIFQYYREEENGRGNFPPRFSGLQFPNYSSELNVNALELDDSALYLCASSKTGYEQYFGPGTRLTVT.

CDR3 DNA sequence: TGTGCCAGTAGTCCGACAGGGGGCGGTCAGCCCCAGCATTTT. The encoded protein is CASSPTGGGQPQHF. V and J are TRBV19 and TRBJ1-5; TRBD1 agrees at 10 bases. The CDR3 totals 14 residues. V gave up 5 bases and J gave up 6 bases; unmatched junction bases: 4. CDR1 and CDR2 (germline): LNHDA, SQIVND (reference sequence). Drawing the rest from reference TRBV19 and TRBJ1-5, the complete variable domain is DGGITQSPKYLFRKEGQNVTLSCEQNLNHDAMYWYRQDPGQGLRLIYYSQIVNDFQKGDIAEGYSVSREKKESFPLTVTSAQKNPTAFYLCASSPTGGGQPQHFGDGTRLSIL.

This clone was recorded only once. CDR3 DNA sequence: TGTGCCAGCAGTACGCCGGGGTACAGAGGCTATGGCTACACCTTC. The encoded protein is CASSTPGYRGYGYTF. The chain has TRBV6-2 or TRBV6-3 and TRBJ1-2; no clear D gene. Germline values: CDR1 MNHEY, CDR2 SVGEGT. Trimming left V 5 bases short and J 4 bases short, with 17 bases between. The CDR3 spans 15 residues.

The J gene is TRBJ1-6, the V gene TRBV12-3 or TRBV12-4; D gene ambiguous. Trimming took 6 bases from V and 5 from J, leaving 5 bases between them. This CDR3 comprises 12 residues. CDR3: CASRIHNSPLHF. CDR3 DNA sequence: TGTGCCAGCAGGATTCATAATTCACCCCTCCACTTT.

This clone was seen just once. The chain uses TRBV30 and TRBJ1-5; TRBD1 might be the D (6 bases). CDR3 length: 14 residues. CDR1 and CDR2 (germline): GTSNPN, SVGIG (reference sequence). Trimming left V 0 bases short and J 6 bases short, with 12 bases between. In DNA, the CDR3 is TGTGCCTGGAGTGTAACTGGGGGCGGTCAGCCCCAGCATTTT. Protein product: CAWSVTGGGQPQHF.

The chain couples TRBV11-3 to TRBJ2-2, with 7 bases identical to TRBD1. This CDR3 region has 16 residues. Germline CDR1 reads SGHNT; CDR2 reads YENEEA. V lost 0 bases, J lost 5 bases, and 6 bases stayed unmatched. The CDR3 is CASSLDRGMGTGELFF. CDR3 DNA sequence: TGTGCCAGCAGCTTAGACAGGGGGATGGGGACCGGGGAGCTGTTTTTT.

This chain joins TRBV6-6 and TRBJ1-2, with 8 bases that match TRBD1. The V gene's germline CDR1 is MNHNY and CDR2 SVGAGI (reference sequence). The CDR3 is 16 amino acids. The J segment lost 0 bases and the V segment lost 4 bases, leaving 7 bases of the junction unmatched. The CDR3: CASSSPTGAPNYGYTF. The CDR3 DNA reads TGTGCCAGCAGTTCTCCGACAGGGGCCCCTAACTATGGCTACACCTTC.

This clone was seen a few times. The chain's CDR3 is CASSLGRSRGGDTQYF. The DNA of the CDR3 is TGCGCCAGCAGCTTGGGTCGTTCGCGGGGGGGCGATACGCAGTATTTT. The genes are TRBV5-1 and TRBJ2-3; 9 nucleotides agree with TRBD2. The CDR3 runs 16 residues. Per germline, CDR1 SGHRS and CDR2 YFSETQ. The ends lost 0 bases at V and 6 bases at J; junction bases unmatched: 8. Combining the CDR3 with reference TRBV5-1 and TRBJ2-3 gives the whole variable domain KAGVTQTPRYLIKTRGQQVTLSCSPISGHRSVSWYQQTPGQGLQFLFEYFSETQRNKGNFPGRFSGRQFSNSRSEMNVSTLELGDSALYLCASSLGRSRGGDTQYFGPGTRLTVL.

The V and J genes are TRBV2 and TRBJ1-6, with D possibly matching TRBD1 (5 bases). Germline values: CDR1 SNHLY, CDR2 FYNNEI. Trimming removed 10 bases from V and 0 bases from J, with 22 bases in between. This CDR3 has 18 amino acids. The CDR3 sequence is CATQSSGPKSSYNSPLHF. The CDR3, as DNA: TGTGCCACCCAATCGTCGGGGCCAAAGAGCTCCTATAATTCACCCCTCCACTTT.

The CDR3 here is CASKGPANQPQHF. CDR3 DNA sequence: TGTGCCAGTAAGGGGCCAGCCAATCAGCCCCAGCATTTT. The V call is TRBV19, the J call TRBJ1-5; maybe TRBD1 (5 bases). V dropped 7 bases and J dropped 3 bases, with 10 bases sitting between them. CDR1 LNHDA and CDR2 SQIVND come from the germline V gene (reference sequence). CDR3 size: 13 residues.